A single sample is the source of the 21 T cell receptor beta chains below, sequenced in a study of T cell repertoires in ileal Crohn's disease. TCRdb's table, derived via immunoSEQ multiplex PCR, lists solely in-frame clones and lacks some. Among some 60,000 clones listed, around 90% were seen once. Time point given: neoterminal ileum biopsy at postoperative endoscopy, about 6 months after surgery. Sequenced sample: ileal tissue. These receptors all come from an adult with Crohn's disease.

This clone came up once. The chain uses TRBV7-2 and TRBJ1-5, with a tentative D call TRBD1 (6 bases). The ends were cut back, 3 bases at V and 6 bases at J, with 12 bases in the middle. In germline, CDR1 is SGHTA, CDR2 FQGNSA. The CDR3 totals 14 residues. The CDR3 nucleotides are TGTGCCAGCAGCTTGGGGGACAATGGTCAGCCCCAGCATTTT. It translates to CASSLGDNGQPQHF.

V is TRBV18 and J is TRBJ1-4; 8 nucleotides line up with TRBD1. CDR1 and CDR2 (germline): KGHSH, LQKENI. V lost 6 bases to trimming and J lost 7 bases; unmatched junction nucleotides: 7. The CDR3 consists of 14 residues. In DNA form, the CDR3 reads TGTGCCAGCTCTCAGGACAGGGATCTTGAAAAACTGTTTTTT. It yields the protein CASSQDRDLEKLFF.

The chain has TRBV4-1 and TRBJ2-5, with 8 bases fitting TRBD2. Germline CDR1 and CDR2: MGHRA and YSYEKL. The CDR3 length is 15 residues. V lost 1 base and J lost 5; bases outside the gene matches: 6. Written as DNA, the CDR3 is TGCGCCAGCAGCCAAGTTAGCGGGGAGTCGGAGACCCAGTACTTC. It codes for CASSQVSGESETQYF.

This rearrangement joins TRBV7-6 to TRBJ2-3; TRBD1 matches 7 bases. The CDR3 covers 14 residues. The V gene's germline CDR1 is SGHVS and CDR2 FNYEAQ. The trim removed 1 base at V and 4 bases at J, leaving 2 bases unmatched. The CDR3 DNA reads TGTGCCAGCAGCTTAGGGACAGGCTCAGATACGCAGTATTTT. Amino acid sequence: CASSLGTGSDTQYF. The full variable domain, its missing parts supplied by reference TRBV7-6 and TRBJ2-3, is GAGVSQSPRYKVTKRGQDVALRCDPISGHVSLYWYRQALGQGPEFLTYFNYEAQQDKSGLPNDRFSAERPEGSISTLTIQRTEQRDSAMYRCASSLGTGSDTQYFGPGTRLTVL.

This chain links TRBV5-4 with TRBJ2-7; maybe TRBD2 (6 bases). The CDR3 totals 15 residues. CDR1 and CDR2 from the germline V gene are SGHNT and YYREEE (reference sequence). V was shortened by 4 bases and J by 0 bases, with 14 bases between the two germline ends. The CDR3 region has the DNA TGTGCCAGCAGCCGCGGGACTCTGTACTCCTACGAGCAGTACTTC. Amino acids: CASSRGTLYSYEQYF.

CDR3 nucleotides: TGTGCCAGCAGCTTAGATTGGAGGGGCACGGCTTTCTTT. It translates to CASSLDWRGTAFF. The chain links TRBV11-2 to TRBJ1-1; a possible D gene is TRBD1 (5 bases). The CDR3 runs 13 residues. V lost 0 bases and J lost 11, with 13 bases in between. Germline lookup yields CDR1 SGHAT and CDR2 FQNNGV.

This clone was found once. The J gene is TRBJ1-2, the V gene TRBV30; D is perhaps TRBD1 (6 bases). Trimming cost V 4 bases and J 8 bases, with 11 bases left between them. This CDR3 is built from 11 residues. Germline assignment: CDR1 GTSNPN and CDR2 SVGIG (reference sequence). CDR3 DNA sequence: TGTGCCTGGATGGGGGGGCTGGGCTACACCTTC. It is translated as CAWMGGLGYTF.

The genes are TRBV28 and TRBJ1-3; D unclear. CDR3 length equals 14 residues. The germline V gene has CDR1 MDHEN and CDR2 SYDVKM. V lost 6 bases to trimming and J lost 4 bases, with 13 bases between them. DNA of the CDR3: TGTGCCAGCAGCCCCGCTAATTCGGGAAACACCATATATTTT. Its translation is CASSPANSGNTIYF.

The V gene is TRBV29-1, the J gene TRBJ2-1; 8 nucleotides line up with TRBD2. V shed 2 bases, J shed 12 bases, and the junction held 12 bases outside the gene matches. This CDR3 is 14 amino acids long. Germline V CDR1 and CDR2: SQVTM, ANQGSEA. CDR3 loop: CSVELVAGPIGQFF. For the CDR3, the DNA is TGCAGCGTTGAATTGGTAGCGGGACCCATAGGGCAGTTCTTC.

J is TRBJ1-2 and V is TRBV27, with a tentative D call TRBD1 (5 bases). The V end was cut by 6 bases, the J end by 8 bases, with 19 bases between. Germline CDR1 is MNHEY and CDR2 is SMNVEV (reference sequence). The CDR3 totals 14 residues. The CDR3: CASRGLNLLWGYTF. The CDR3, as DNA: TGTGCCAGCAGGGGACTGAACCTCTTATGGGGCTACACCTTC.

The CDR3 loop reads CASSLEAGPMNTEAFF. The CDR3 DNA sequence: TGTGCCAGCAGCTTAGAGGCAGGGCCAATGAACACTGAAGCTTTCTTT. The V gene is TRBV7-6, the J gene TRBJ1-1, with TRBD1 as a possible D gene (5 bases). Germline V gene lookup returns CDR1 SGHVS and CDR2 FNYEAQ. V lost 1 base and J lost 0, with 12 bases in between. There are 16 residues in the CDR3.

DNA for the CDR3: TGTGCCAGCAGCAAAGGGCTCACTAGCGGGAGAGTCTACGAGCAGTACTTC. This codes for CASSKGLTSGRVYEQYF. This sequence joins TRBV21-1 and TRBJ2-7; TRBD2, the table's D call, lacks a check against the DNA. TRBV21-1 is a documented pseudogene. CDR3 length equals 17 residues.

This chain joins TRBV5-1 and TRBJ2-7; TRBD2 agrees at 8 bases. This CDR3 contains 15 residues. From germline, CDR1 is SGHRS and CDR2 YFSETQ. Trimming at V came to 4 bases and at J to 2 bases, leaving 8 bases not matched to a gene. The CDR3 nucleotides read TGCGCCAGCAGCCCGAATAGCGGGATAACCTACGAGCAGTACTTC. Encoded protein: CASSPNSGITYEQYF.

The chain is built from TRBV9 and TRBJ1-1; D is unresolved. CDR1 and CDR2 from the germline V gene are SGDLS and YYNGEE. This CDR3 comprises 15 residues. V lost 3 bases and J 4 bases, leaving 16 bases between the germline ends. The CDR3 reads CASSAGSSEGTEAFF. The CDR3 nucleotides are TGTGCCAGCAGCGCTGGCAGTTCGGAGGGCACTGAAGCTTTCTTT.

The table lists this clone with a count of one. J is TRBJ2-1 and V is TRBV9, with 10 bases fitting TRBD2. Germline lookup yields CDR1 SGDLS and CDR2 YYNGEE. Trimming took 0 bases from V and 2 from J; bases not matched to a gene: 5. There are 17 residues in the CDR3. The CDR3 region is CASSVAPSGGTYNEQFF. CDR3 coding DNA: TGTGCCAGCAGCGTAGCCCCTAGCGGGGGAACCTACAATGAGCAGTTCTTC.

The rearrangement links TRBV6-1 to TRBJ2-5; 7 nucleotides agree with TRBD2. Germline V lookup: CDR1 MNHNS, CDR2 SASEGT. Trimming at V came to 2 bases and at J to 5 bases, leaving 11 bases not matched to a gene. The CDR3 loop spans 16 amino acids. The CDR3 nucleotides are TGTGCCAGCAGTGAATTGGGCGGGAGACTCGGGGAGACCCAGTACTTC. This gives the protein CASSELGGRLGETQYF.

The chain employs TRBV6-6 and TRBJ2-3; the D is unclear. The CDR3 is made up of 12 amino acids. Germline V CDR1 and CDR2: MNHNY, SVGAGI (reference sequence). The V end lost 0 bases, the J end lost 6 bases, and 4 bases lay between the germline ends. The CDR3 coding sequence is TGTGCCAGCAGTTACTCCCTCGATACGCAGTATTTT. It is translated as CASSYSLDTQYF.

This rearrangement joins TRBV6-1 to TRBJ1-2; D is ambiguous. Germline CDR1 and CDR2: MNHNS and SASEGT. This CDR3 region has 14 residues. The V and J ends lost 2 bases and 4 bases respectively, with 11 bases between them. For the CDR3, the DNA is TGTGCCAGCAGTGAAAGGTTACGCGGCTATGGCTACACCTTC. This sequence encodes CASSERLRGYGYTF.

The chain links TRBV15 to TRBJ1-1, with a weak D call TRBD1 (5 bases). From germline, CDR1 is LNHNV and CDR2 YYDKDF (reference sequence). V lost 0 bases and J lost 0, with 14 bases in between. The CDR3 runs to 17 residues. The chain's CDR3 is CATSRDLPGSMNTEAFF. CDR3 nucleotides: TGTGCCACCAGCAGAGATCTGCCAGGGTCCATGAACACTGAAGCTTTCTTT.

The chain combines TRBV6-5 with TRBJ1-2; 7 nucleotides agree with TRBD1. V shed 7 bases, J shed 6 bases, and the junction held 5 bases outside the gene matches. Germline-derived CDR1 and CDR2 are MNHEY and SVGAGI. The CDR3 extends over 12 amino acids. CDR3 protein: CASKTGVDGYTF. In DNA, the CDR3 is TGTGCCAGCAAAACAGGGGTCGATGGCTACACCTTC.

V usage is TRBV5-4 and J usage is TRBJ2-2; 8 bases agree with TRBD2. V lost 0 bases to trimming and J lost 6 bases; unmatched junction nucleotides: 4. Germline V CDR1 and CDR2: SGHNT, YYREEE (reference sequence). CDR3 length: 15 amino acids. The CDR3 DNA sequence: TGTGCCAGCAGCTTGGCGGGAGGGCCGGCCGGGGAGCTGTTTTTT. This encodes CASSLAGGPAGELFF.